A single sample gave rise to the 29 T cell receptor beta chains below, sequenced in a study of cytotoxic CD8 clonotypes in ibrutinib-treated CLL. Measured with immunoSEQ multiplex PCR; TCRdb has only the in-frame clones, and not every one. Among tens of thousands of clones listed, 55% to 70% were seen once. The sample in question was PBMCs, obtained after 24 months of ibrutinib treatment. The receptors were gathered from a human donor with chronic lymphocytic leukemia.

The chain has TRBV15 and TRBJ2-5; TRBD2 aligns across 11 bases. V shed 4 bases and J 5 bases; nucleotides not matched to a gene: 3. Germline V gene sequence: CDR1 LNHNV, CDR2 YYDKDF (reference sequence). CDR3 length: 14 residues. CDR3 in DNA: TGTGCCACCAGCACACTAGCGGGGGTCGAGACCCAGTACTTC. This encodes CATSTLAGVETQYF. The whole variable domain, filled in from reference TRBV15 and TRBJ2-5, reads DAMVIQNPRYQVTQFGKPVTLSCSQTLNHNVMYWYQQKSSQAPKLLFHYYDKDFNNEADTPDNFQSRRPNTSFCFLDIRSPGLGDTAMYLCATSTLAGVETQYFGPGTRLLVL.

The J gene is TRBJ1-3, the V gene TRBV10-3; 9 nucleotides align to TRBD1. CDR1 and CDR2 from the germline V gene are ENHRY and SYGVKD. The CDR3 contains 16 residues. V shed 2 bases, J shed 8 bases, and the junction held 10 bases outside the gene matches. The CDR3, as DNA: TGTGCCATCAGTGAGCCCCGGACAGGGGTGAAAGACACCATATATTTT. Its translation: CAISEPRTGVKDTIYF.

This clone was observed a single time. This chain joins TRBV6-5 and TRBJ2-1, with unresolved D. CDR3 length equals 14 residues. The V gene's germline CDR1 is MNHEY and CDR2 SVGAGI. V lost 2 bases and J lost 5, with 10 bases in between. The chain's CDR3 is CASSYTRHNNEQFF. The CDR3 region has the DNA TGTGCCAGCAGTTACACCAGACATAACAATGAGCAGTTCTTC.

This clone was counted between two and nine times. This chain links TRBV5-1 with TRBJ1-4, with D possibly TRBD1 on 6 matching bases. This CDR3 has 14 amino acids. V gave up 7 bases and J gave up 0 bases, with 10 bases separating them. Germline V gene data show CDR1 as SGHRS and CDR2 as YFSETQ. The CDR3 sequence is CASASGATNEKLFF. The CDR3 DNA is TGCGCCAGCGCCTCAGGGGCAACTAATGAAAAACTGTTTTTT.

The CDR3 DNA is TGTGCCAGCAGTGAGGTCCCGTCCGATACGCAGTATTTT. Translating it yields CASSEVPSDTQYF. V gene TRBV6-1 combines with J gene TRBJ2-3; D gene unclear. From germline, CDR1 is MNHNS and CDR2 SASEGT. The CDR3 is made up of 13 amino acids. Deletions cut 3 bases from V and 6 bases from J, with 10 bases between.

The chain is built from TRBV5-1 and TRBJ2-1; 11 nucleotides agree with TRBD1. V lost 0 bases and J lost 6; bases outside the gene matches: 8. Per the germline V gene, CDR1 is SGHRS and CDR2 is YFSETQ. The CDR3 has 17 amino acids. The CDR3 region is CASSLGTGGSGLNEQFF. The DNA for the CDR3 is TGCGCCAGCAGCTTGGGGACAGGGGGCAGTGGACTCAATGAGCAGTTCTTC.

At least ten counts were recorded for this clone. The chain combines TRBV6-5 with TRBJ2-7; unclear D gene. In germline, CDR1 is MNHEY, CDR2 SVGAGI. Trimming removed 11 bases at V and 0 bases at J, with 17 bases between. This CDR3 has 14 residues. In DNA form, the CDR3 reads TGTGCCTCAATGCCTTCCCAGAGCTCCTACGAGCAGTACTTC. Amino acids: CASMPSQSSYEQYF.

The chain combines TRBV19 with TRBJ2-7; D is perhaps TRBD2 (5 bases). Between the trimmed V and J ends, which lost 5 bases and 2 bases, there was a span of 13 bases. Germline loops: CDR1 LNHDA, CDR2 SQIVND (reference sequence). The CDR3 covers 14 residues. CDR3 loop: CASSAAGGTYEQYF. CDR3 DNA: TGTGCCAGTAGTGCGGCGGGTGGTACCTACGAGCAGTACTTC.

There are a few counts of this clone. The V gene is TRBV5-1, the J gene TRBJ2-2; no reliable D call. This CDR3 region has 15 residues. V was pared by 0 bases and J by 4 bases, with 10 bases between. Germline CDR1 SGHRS, CDR2 YFSETQ. As DNA, the CDR3 is TGCGCCAGCAGCTTGGCCCTAGGCTCCACCGGGGAGCTGTTTTTT. Translated, it gives CASSLALGSTGELFF.

This clone was recorded a few times. The gene calls are TRBV7-2 and TRBJ2-2, with D possibly being TRBD2 (5 bases). This CDR3 contains 14 residues. CDR1 SGHTA and CDR2 FQGNSA come from the germline V gene. Trimming removed 0 bases from V and 6 bases from J, with 8 bases in between. CDR3 nucleotide sequence: TGTGCCAGCAGCTTAGCGGGAGCGGCCGGGGAGCTGTTTTTT. It specifies CASSLAGAAGELFF.

The J gene is TRBJ2-5, the V gene TRBV9; TRBD2 agrees at 10 bases. Germline V gives CDR1 SGDLS, CDR2 YYNGEE. Trimming cost V 1 base and J 0 bases; bases outside gene matches: 6. This CDR3 region has 17 residues. Here the CDR3 reads CASSVSLAGAHQETQYF. As DNA, the CDR3 is TGTGCCAGCAGCGTAAGTCTAGCGGGAGCACACCAAGAGACCCAGTACTTC.

V and J are TRBV30 and TRBJ1-2; 8 bases are a match to TRBD1. V shed 6 bases and J 4 bases; nucleotides not matched to a gene: 13. The CDR3 spans 15 residues. Germline CDR1 GTSNPN, CDR2 SVGIG (reference sequence). For the CDR3, the DNA is TGTGCCTGCGCACGGTTTCAGGGGGCCAGCTATGGCTACACCTTC. This sequence encodes CACARFQGASYGYTF. The variable domain in full, with the rest retrieved from reference TRBV30 and TRBJ1-2, is SQTIHQWPATLVQPVGSPLSLECTVEGTSNPNLYWYRQAAGRGLQLLFYSVGIGQISSEVPQNLSASRPQDRQFILSSKKLLLSDSGFYLCACARFQGASYGYTFGSGTRLTVV.

V and J are TRBV6-6 and TRBJ1-2; D gene uncertain. Germline CDR1 is MNHNY and CDR2 is SVGAGI (reference sequence). The CDR3 is 12 residues long. The V end lost 2 bases, the J end lost 8 bases, and 9 bases lay between the germline ends. CDR3 coding DNA: TGTGCCAGCAGTTACCGCGTGCAAGGCTACACCTTC. Its protein product is CASSYRVQGYTF.

The chain couples TRBV6-1 to TRBJ1-2, with D perhaps matching TRBD1 (5 bases). V was trimmed by 2 bases and J by 6 bases, leaving 19 bases between them. CDR1 is MNHNS and CDR2 is SASEGT in the germline V gene. CDR3 size: 16 residues. The CDR3 sequence: CASSENTGWGFNGYTF. Written as DNA, the CDR3 is TGTGCCAGCAGTGAAAATACAGGTTGGGGTTTTAATGGCTACACCTTC.

The chain recombines TRBV18 with TRBJ2-7; 9 bases match TRBD1. CDR1 and CDR2 from the germline V gene are KGHSH and LQKENI. V shed 0 bases and J 3 bases; nucleotides not matched to a gene: 3. CDR3 size: 15 residues. The CDR3 nucleotides are TGTGCCAGCTCACCACCGGGACAGGGTGTCTACGAGCAGTACTTC. Amino acid sequence: CASSPPGQGVYEQYF.

V and J are TRBV30 and TRBJ1-2; D is unclear. The CDR3 is 11 residues long. V was shortened by 0 bases and J by 4 bases, with 3 bases between the two germline ends. Per germline, CDR1 GTSNPN and CDR2 SVGIG (reference sequence). The CDR3 spells CAWSVPYGYTF. In DNA form, the CDR3 reads TGTGCCTGGAGTGTGCCCTATGGCTACACCTTC.

This clone was observed a handful of times. V gene TRBV6-5 combines with J gene TRBJ2-7; 9 positions agree with TRBD1. In germline, CDR1 is MNHEY, CDR2 SVGAGI. The length of the CDR3 is 13 residues. Trimming at V came to 5 bases and at J to 5 bases, leaving 4 bases not matched to a gene. The CDR3 reads CASSPRTGDEQYV. As DNA, the CDR3 is TGTGCCAGCAGTCCCCGGACAGGGGACGAGCAGTACGTC.

This clone has a handful of counts. This chain connects TRBV28 to TRBJ2-1, with 9 bases identical to TRBD2. Germline-derived CDR1 and CDR2 are MDHEN and SYDVKM. V was pared by 6 bases and J by 2 bases, with 8 bases of the junction left unmatched. CDR3 length equals 16 residues. The CDR3 nucleotides are TGTGCCAGCAGCCCAGCTAGACTAGCGGCCTACAATGAGCAGTTCTTC. This gives the protein CASSPARLAAYNEQFF.

This clone was counted a few times. The chain joins TRBV15 to TRBJ2-1, with 8 bases fitting TRBD2. The CDR3 has 14 residues. Germline lookup yields CDR1 LNHNV and CDR2 YYDKDF (reference sequence). J was trimmed by 7 bases and V by 8 bases; bases with no gene match: 10. CDR3 DNA: TGTGCCACCGGGACGGGAGGGCCTATTAATGAGCAGTTCTTC. Its translation is CATGTGGPINEQFF. The complete variable domain, with remaining parts taken from reference TRBV15 and TRBJ2-1, reads DAMVIQNPRYQVTQFGKPVTLSCSQTLNHNVMYWYQQKSSQAPKLLFHYYDKDFNNEADTPDNFQSRRPNTSFCFLDIRSPGLGDTAMYLCATGTGGPINEQFFGPGTRLTVL.

This clone was recorded a few times. The chain employs TRBV11-2 and TRBJ1-2, with 11 bases that match TRBD1. Trimming took 1 base from V and 6 from J; bases not matched to a gene: 4. This CDR3 has 15 amino acids. Germline CDR1 and CDR2: SGHAT and FQNNGV. The CDR3 DNA reads TGTGCCAGCAGCTTAGGGACAGGGGGCTTGAATGGCTACACCTTC. Protein: CASSLGTGGLNGYTF.

The count of this clone is one. The chain combines TRBV5-1 with TRBJ2-5; D is ambiguous. In germline, CDR1 is SGHRS, CDR2 YFSETQ. CDR3 length: 13 amino acids. Trimming removed 5 bases at V and 2 bases at J, with 10 bases between. CDR3 sequence (DNA): TGCGCCAGCAGTTATGACTGGCAAGAGACCCAGTACTTC. Amino acid sequence: CASSYDWQETQYF.

The chain uses TRBV5-1 and TRBJ2-1, with 8 bases lining up with TRBD2. The germline CDR1 and CDR2 sequences are SGHRS and YFSETQ. With 2 bases clipped from V and 4 bases from J, the junction kept 8 bases outside the gene matches. The CDR3 is made up of 16 amino acids. The CDR3 DNA reads TGCGCCAGCAGCTTTCGTAGCGGGGCGCTTTACAATGAGCAGTTCTTC. Encoded protein: CASSFRSGALYNEQFF. Filled out from reference TRBV5-1 and TRBJ2-1, the complete variable domain reads KAGVTQTPRYLIKTRGQQVTLSCSPISGHRSVSWYQQTPGQGLQFLFEYFSETQRNKGNFPGRFSGRQFSNSRSEMNVSTLELGDSALYLCASSFRSGALYNEQFFGPGTRLTVL.

This clone was observed a single time. V gene TRBV2 combines with J gene TRBJ1-1, with D unclear. The CDR3 is 12 amino acids. Germline V CDR1 and CDR2: SNHLY, FYNNEI. V was shortened by 5 bases and J by 4 bases, with 8 bases between the two germline ends. The CDR3 loop is CASSPHFTEAFF. As DNA, the CDR3 is TGTGCCAGCAGTCCCCATTTCACTGAAGCTTTCTTT.

The genes are TRBV19 and TRBJ2-1, with D hard to call. Germline V gives CDR1 LNHDA, CDR2 SQIVND (reference sequence). This CDR3 has 11 residues. The V gene lost 3 bases and the J gene lost 3 bases, with 0 bases spanning the gap. The CDR3 DNA follows: TGTGCCAGTAGTATCTACAATGAGCAGTTCTTC. This codes for CASSIYNEQFF.

The chain links TRBV5-1 to TRBJ1-1; TRBD1 aligns across 8 bases. CDR1 and CDR2 (germline): SGHRS, YFSETQ. J gave up 4 bases and V 0 bases, and 5 bases lay outside the gene matches. The CDR3 has 15 residues. Here the CDR3 reads CASSLGDRGSTEAFF. CDR3 DNA: TGCGCCAGCAGCTTGGGAGACAGGGGTAGCACTGAAGCTTTCTTT.

The V call is TRBV5-6, the J call TRBJ1-1, with TRBD1 matching over 9 bases. V dropped 4 bases and J dropped 6; count of bases not matched to a gene: 13. CDR1 is SGHDT and CDR2 is YYEEEE in the germline V gene. This CDR3 is 16 amino acids long. This CDR3 reads CASSRTGGRSKAEAFF. CDR3 nucleotides: TGTGCCAGCAGCAGAACAGGGGGCCGCTCTAAAGCTGAAGCTTTCTTT.

The rearrangement joins TRBV5-1 to TRBJ2-3; D remains unclear. The germline V and J ends were trimmed by 0 bases and 1 base, with 9 bases remaining between them. The CDR3 totals 15 residues. Germline V gene lookup returns CDR1 SGHRS and CDR2 YFSETQ. CDR3 DNA sequence: TGCGCCAGCAGCTTGGTGGAAATACGCACAGATACGCAGTATTTT. Translation: CASSLVEIRTDTQYF. The whole variable domain, filled in from reference TRBV5-1 and TRBJ2-3, reads KAGVTQTPRYLIKTRGQQVTLSCSPISGHRSVSWYQQTPGQGLQFLFEYFSETQRNKGNFPGRFSGRQFSNSRSEMNVSTLELGDSALYLCASSLVEIRTDTQYFGPGTRLTVL.

The chain couples TRBV5-6 to TRBJ1-2; D unresolved. The germline CDR1 and CDR2 sequences are SGHDT and YYEEEE. The length of the CDR3 is 13 residues. Trimming stripped 3 bases from V and 4 bases from J, with 10 bases between. In nucleotides, the CDR3 is TGTGCCAGCAGCTCGGACCGTTCCTATGGCTACACCTTC. It codes for CASSSDRSYGYTF.

This sequence joins TRBV2 and TRBJ2-7, with TRBD2 identical over 8 bases. Trimming cost V 6 bases and J 2 bases; bases outside gene matches: 6. The CDR3 is 14 residues long. The germline V gene encodes CDR1 SNHLY and CDR2 FYNNEI. The CDR3 DNA reads TGTGCCAGCAGAGTAGCGGGAACACCCTACGAGCAGTACTTC. Protein product: CASRVAGTPYEQYF. Full variable domain (rest looked up from reference TRBV2 and TRBJ2-7): EPEVTQTPSHQVTQMGQEVILRCVPISNHLYFYWYRQILGQKVEFLVSFYNNEISEKSEIFDDQFSVERPDGSNFTLKIRSTKLEDSAMYFCASRVAGTPYEQYFGPGTRLTVT.